This TCR beta chain was sequenced for a study of identical twins. This clonotype was seen a few times. What it binds is not known. Everyone who donated was a healthy Caucasian. cDNA carried unique molecular identifiers, and a universal primer site was added by template switching. From the 5' RACE reads, TCRdb called clonotypes with MiXCR, one entry per CDR3 protein. The sample contains 200,000 to 250,000 distinct CDR3 sequences, around 6.6% of which appear only once. Regarding the study as a whole: Zero-insertion findings could be partly confounded by invariant cells (MAIT and iNKT cells). For out-of-frame alpha sequences shared by twins, low generation probability was in excess.

V shed 2 bases and J shed 4 bases, with 18 bases lying between them. The CDR3 has 16 residues. Germline CDR1 is MNHEY and CDR2 is SMNVEV (reference sequence). The sample also formed part of further work on yellow fever vaccine responses in identical twins.

The V call is TRBV27, the J call TRBJ2-7; D might be TRBD1 (6 bases). The sample consisted of memory (CD45RO+) T cells sorted from blood. This clonotype was obtained from a woman under 30 in good health. The CDR3 DNA sequence: TGTGCCAGCAGTTTACGTGCGACAGGCCGACTTTACGAGCAGTACTTC. This encodes CASSLRATGRLYEQYF.